The rows below give T cell receptor beta chains drawn from one sample of a study of identical twins. Using its own MiXCR run on the 5' RACE reads, TCRdb lists one record per CDR3 protein. The sample consists of 450,000 or so distinct CDR3 sequences, less than 20% of them appearing once. The specimen sequenced was naive T cells sorted from blood. These TCRs come from a man aged 50 to 59 in good health. CDR3s include the opening cysteine and the closing phenylalanine or tryptophan. Clone size is given for some rows only: seen once, a few or many times, or a class if the clone is expanded.

J | V | length | size | CDR3
TRBJ2-4 | TRBV20-1 | 14 | few | CSARDPQGAGIQYF
TRBJ1-5 | TRBV5-1 | 13 | few | CASSRTPDGPQHF
TRBJ2-7 | TRBV15 | 15 | few | CATSSETGVNYEQYF
TRBJ2-2 | TRBV12-3/TRBV12-4 | 14 | few | CASSWTGADGELFF
TRBJ2-7 | TRBV29-1 | 14 | few | CSVLRTGALYEQYF
TRBJ1-6 | TRBV10-3 | 14 | NA | CATTDRGETSPLHF
TRBJ1-3 | TRBV12-3/TRBV12-4 | 16 | few | CASSFSGGFSGNTIYF
TRBJ2-4 | TRBV5-1 | 16 | NA | CASSLEAGLAGRLQYF
TRBJ1-5 | TRBV27 | 15 | once | CASSSTGGRYQPQHF
TRBJ2-7 | TRBV20-1 | 11 | NA | CSARLADEQYF
TRBJ2-7 | TRBV28 | 13 | NA | CASRQGTGYVQYF
TRBJ1-3 | TRBV9 | 15 | NA | CAGPDRGLSGNTIYF
TRBJ2-3 | TRBV5-5 | 18 | few | CASSLVAGGPTSTDTQYF
TRBJ2-1 | TRBV5-1 | 15 | many | CASSPGTRRWDEQFF
TRBJ2-3 | TRBV6-2/TRBV6-3 | 16 | few | CASSYSTRGSTDTQYF
TRBJ2-5 | TRBV7-8 | 14 | few | CASSSSVWGETQYF
TRBJ2-7 | TRBV5-1 | 14 | many | CASTTGLAGDEQYF
TRBJ1-1 | TRBV29-1 | 13 | many | CSAGRILDTEAFF
TRBJ2-6 | TRBV6-1 | 18 | many | CASSPGRDPSGGANVLTF
TRBJ1-1 | TRBV20-1 | 16 | few | CSARDLFGGVNTEAFF
TRBJ1-6 | TRBV7-6 | 16 | many | CASSELRDAYNSPLHF
TRBJ2-2 | TRBV12-3/TRBV12-4 | 16 | few | CASRPGRAENTGELFF
TRBJ1-6 | TRBV9 | 15 | NA | CASSLRQGASSPLHF
TRBJ1-2 | TRBV20-1 | 15 | many | CSARDRRGDEYGYTF
TRBJ2-1 | TRBV28 | 13 | NA | CASSFPGPWEQFF
TRBJ2-3 | TRBV5-4 | 16 | NA | CASSRATTGLWGTQYF
TRBJ1-5 | TRBV6-5 | 16 | many | CASSYSGGRTNQPQHF
TRBJ1-6 | TRBV11-2 | 13 | NA | CASSARMDSPLHF
TRBJ1-1 | TRBV14 | 15 | NA | CASSQPQGAWTEAFF
TRBJ2-3 | TRBV15 | 16 | many | CATSREGAGVSDTQYF
TRBJ2-1 | TRBV29-1 | 16 | NA | CSVAKGLLVSGNEQFF
TRBJ1-6 | TRBV28 | 15 | NA | CASSSPGPENSPLHF
TRBJ1-1 | TRBV28 | 14 | NA | CASTLGTVNTEAFF
TRBJ2-1 | TRBV5-1 | 14 | NA | CASSSRGLNNEQFF
TRBJ1-6 | TRBV20-1 | 13 | few | CSARLGTDSPLHF
TRBJ1-2 | TRBV5-5 | 17 | NA | CASSLDGQSNTYYGYTF
TRBJ2-3 | TRBV20-1 | 15 | many | CSARLGGGRFYTQYF
TRBJ2-5 | TRBV29-1 | 14 | NA | CSVEKREEVWTQYF
TRBJ1-3 | TRBV29-1 | 17 | NA | CSVEVYREAHSGNTIYF
TRBJ2-3 | TRBV5-5 | 14 | few | CASSFQYRTDTQYF
TRBJ2-3 | TRBV20-1 | 13 | many | CSASTSGIDTQYF
TRBJ2-1 | TRBV25-1 | 16 | many | CASSDADVQGYNEQFF
TRBJ2-3 | TRBV4-2 | 17 | NA | CASSQDGTPHSTDTQYF
TRBJ2-7 | TRBV27 | 16 | many | CASSPTTWTGSYEQYF
TRBJ1-5 | TRBV6-2/TRBV6-3 | 14 | NA | CASSSYRVNQPQHF
TRBJ2-7 | TRBV6-2/TRBV6-3 | 13 | NA | CATAGVGTYEQYF
TRBJ2-1 | TRBV25-1 | 14 | NA | CASSVVSSYNEQFF